The 6 T cell receptor beta chains presented below share a single source sample, sequenced in a study of blood T cells in healthy people across ages (dated by TCRdb to about 2015). The method behind the library was 5' RACE. Sequenced on an Illumina HiSeq 2500. A second PCR of about 6 to 12 cycles was run with a J-beta primer mix and a sample-barcoded 5' primer. TCRdb itself trimmed the public reads at Q25 with fastp, ran MiXCR and retained productive beta chains. Rows merge per CDR3 protein into single entries with the most common DNA and genes. The sample records around 780,000 distinct CDR3 sequences, just over 55% of which are singletons. 20% to 30% of the sample is taken by the ten largest. The sample comprised blood. The source of these receptors is a man aged 40-49 years in good health.

The V call is TRBV28, the J call TRBJ2-4; 13 positions agree with TRBD2. Near its end, the DNA agrees better with TRBJ2-7, so the J call may be wrong. Germline CDR1 and CDR2: MDHEN and SYDVKM. The CDR3 is 17 amino acids. The CDR3 region has the DNA TGTGCCAGCAGTCCACCAGGGACTAGCGGGATCACCCACGAGCAGTACTTC. Its translation: CASSPPGTSGITHEQYF.

There are a few counts of this clonotype. The gene calls are TRBV10-3 and TRBJ2-4; 10 bases map to TRBD2. The ends lost 3 bases at V and 9 bases at J; junction bases unmatched: 20. The CDR3 has 19 residues. Germline V lookup: CDR1 ENHRY, CDR2 SYGVKD. Here the CDR3 reads CAISDVDRSSGGPWGIQYF. In nucleotides, the CDR3 is TGTGCCATCAGTGACGTAGATCGGTCTAGCGGGGGCCCGTGGGGCATTCAGTACTTC.

CDR3 in amino acids: CASSQDPRTSGRLIEQFF. The CDR3 region has the DNA TGCGCCAGCAGCCAAGATCCCCGGACTAGCGGGAGGCTAATTGAGCAGTTCTTC. This chain joins TRBV4-1 and TRBJ2-1, with TRBD2 identical over 14 bases. Germline CDR1 is MGHRA and CDR2 is YSYEKL. The CDR3 sequence is 18 residues long. Trimming cost V 0 bases and J 9 bases; bases outside gene matches: 10.

The chain has TRBV20-1 and TRBJ1-4, with D perhaps matching TRBD1 (5 bases). The germline gives CDR1 DFQATT, CDR2 SNEGSKA (reference sequence). The CDR3 extends over 17 amino acids. The chain's CDR3 is CSPRAGGDSLANEKLFF. CDR3 nucleotide sequence: TGCAGCCCTAGGGCGGGGGGAGACAGTTTGGCTAATGAAAAACTGTTTTTT.

J is TRBJ2-5 and V is TRBV14; TRBD2 matches 7 bases. Germline values: CDR1 SGHDN, CDR2 FVKESK. This CDR3 spans 15 amino acids. J lost 5 bases, V lost 0 bases, and 6 bases had no gene match. CDR3 in amino acids: CASSQEILAFETQYF. CDR3 bases: TGTGCCAGCAGCCAAGAGATACTAGCGTTCGAGACCCAGTACTTC.

As regards this clonotype: The junction does not match germline at one end; this may be a read error. The chain is built from TRBV3-1 and TRBJ2-3; 9 nucleotides align to TRBD2. The CDR3 runs to 16 residues. Per the germline V gene, CDR1 is LGHDT and CDR2 is YNNKEL (reference sequence). The CDR3 protein is CASSHGAGGPADTRYF. The CDR3 DNA is TGTGCCAGCAGCCACGGAGCGGGGGGACCCGCAGATACGCGGTATTTT.